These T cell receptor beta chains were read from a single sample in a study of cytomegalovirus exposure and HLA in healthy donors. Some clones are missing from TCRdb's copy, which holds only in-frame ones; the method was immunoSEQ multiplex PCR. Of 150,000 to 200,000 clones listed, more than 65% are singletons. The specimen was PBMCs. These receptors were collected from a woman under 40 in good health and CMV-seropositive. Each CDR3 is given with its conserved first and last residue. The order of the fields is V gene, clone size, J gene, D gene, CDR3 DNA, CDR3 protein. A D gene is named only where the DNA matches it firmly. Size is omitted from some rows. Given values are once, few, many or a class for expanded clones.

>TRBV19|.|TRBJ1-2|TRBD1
TGTGCCAGTACCCCGGACAGGGTTTATGGCTACACCTTC
CASTPDRVYGYTF
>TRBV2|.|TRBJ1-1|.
TGTGCCAGCAGGCCCCAGAGGGCGAGTACTGAAGCTTTCTTT
CASRPQRASTEAFF
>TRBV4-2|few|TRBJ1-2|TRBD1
TGTGCCAGCAGCCAAGATGACAGGGCCAACTATGGCTACACCTTC
CASSQDDRANYGYTF
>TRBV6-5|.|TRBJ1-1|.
TGTGCCAGCAGGCTGACAGTTAACACTGAAGCTTTCTTT
CASRLTVNTEAFF
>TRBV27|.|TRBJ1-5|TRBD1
TGTGCCAGCAGTTCTAGGGACAGGGGTTTGAACTGGCAGCCCCAGCATTTT
CASSSRDRGLNWQPQHF
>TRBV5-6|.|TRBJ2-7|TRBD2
TGTGCCAGCAGCTTCAGGACTAGCGGGAGGGCGGGGGAGCAGTACTTC
CASSFRTSGRAGEQYF
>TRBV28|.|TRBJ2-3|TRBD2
TGTGCCAGCAGTTTAGCGGGAGGAGGCCCAGATACGCAGTATTTT
CASSLAGGGPDTQYF
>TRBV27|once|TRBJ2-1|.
TGTGCCAGCAGTTTCGGGAGCCACAATGAGCAGTTCTTC
CASSFGSHNEQFF
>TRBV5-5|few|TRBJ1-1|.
TGTGCCAGCAGCCCCGGTCCGGCGGCTGAAGCTTTCTTT
CASSPGPAAEAFF
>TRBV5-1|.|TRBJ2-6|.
TGCGCCAGCAGCTTCCGTGGGGACGGGAGTAGCTCTGGGGCCAACGTCCTGACTTTC
CASSFRGDGSSSGANVLTF
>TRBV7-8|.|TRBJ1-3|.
TGTGCCAGCAGCTTAGTTGCCAGCTCTGGAAACACCATATATTTT
CASSLVASSGNTIYF
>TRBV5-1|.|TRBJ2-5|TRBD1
TGCGCCAGCAGCTTGGCCGTGGGTGACAGGGCGGCGACCCAGTACTTC
CASSLAVGDRAATQYF
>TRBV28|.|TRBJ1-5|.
TGTGCCAGCAGCACAGGGTTCTCACAGCCCCAGCATTTT
CASSTGFSQPQHF
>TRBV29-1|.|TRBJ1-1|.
TGCAGCGTTGTGGAGGGAAACATGAACACTGAAGCTTTCTTT
CSVVEGNMNTEAFF
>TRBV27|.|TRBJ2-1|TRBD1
TGTGCCAGCAGGTCCCCGGGACAGGGGTCCAATGAGCAGTTCTTC
CASRSPGQGSNEQFF
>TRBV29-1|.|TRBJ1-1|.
TGCAGCGTTCAACTCCGGGATACGAACACTGAAGCTTTCTTT
CSVQLRDTNTEAFF
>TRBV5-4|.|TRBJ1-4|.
TGTGCCAGCAGCTTGGCCGTCGGTGCAACTAATGAAAAACTGTTTTTT
CASSLAVGATNEKLFF
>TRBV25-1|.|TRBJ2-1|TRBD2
TGTGCCAGCAGTCTTCGGGGAATAGCGGGAGACGGGGAGCAGTTCTTC
CASSLRGIAGDGEQFF
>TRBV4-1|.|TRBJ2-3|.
TGCGCCAGCAGCCTAATACCCCCCGGTACGCAGTATTTT
CASSLIPPGTQYF
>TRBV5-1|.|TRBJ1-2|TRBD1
TGCGCCAGCAGCTCGGACAGGGCAGGCGGCTACACCTTC
CASSSDRAGGYTF
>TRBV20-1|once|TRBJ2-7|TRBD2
TGCAGTGTAGCGGGGTCCCACGAGCAGTACTTC
CSVAGSHEQYF
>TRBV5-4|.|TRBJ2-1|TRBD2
TGTGCCAGCAGCTTGGAGTGGGGGGGTAATGAGCAGTTCTTC
CASSLEWGGNEQFF
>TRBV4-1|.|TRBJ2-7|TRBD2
TGCGCCAGCAGCCAAGTATTAGAACTAGCGGGAGACGAGCAGTACTTC
CASSQVLELAGDEQYF
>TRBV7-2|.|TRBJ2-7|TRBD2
TGTGCCAGCAGCTTAGCGCTAGCGGGAGGCTACGAGCAGTACTTC
CASSLALAGGYEQYF
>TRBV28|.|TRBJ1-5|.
TGTGCCAGCAGACAGGTCAATCAGCCCCAGCATTTT
CASRQVNQPQHF
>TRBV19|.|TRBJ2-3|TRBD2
TGTGCCAGTCAACAGCGGGAGGTGGGTTTCCGGACAGATACGCAGTATTTT
CASQQREVGFRTDTQYF
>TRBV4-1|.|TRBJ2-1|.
TGCGCCAGCAGCCAAGTAGGGGCGGCGCGCGGTCAGTTCTTC
CASSQVGAARGQFF
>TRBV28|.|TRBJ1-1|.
TGTGCCAGCAGTTTATTAATTAGGAACACTGAAGCTTTCTTT
CASSLLIRNTEAFF
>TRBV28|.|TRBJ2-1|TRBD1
TGTGCCGGGCAGAGTAGGGGGCGTAATTACAATGAGCAGTTCTTC
CAGQSRGRNYNEQFF
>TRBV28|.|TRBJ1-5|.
TGTGCCAGCAGTGACACCCCTGGGCGCAATCAGCCCCAGCATTTT
CASSDTPGRNQPQHF
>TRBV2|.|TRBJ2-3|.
TGTGCCAGCAGTGAAGGCGGGCTACAAGATACGCAGTATTTT
CASSEGGLQDTQYF
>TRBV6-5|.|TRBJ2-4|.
TGTGCCAGCAGCAGCCCAGGCGAGATAAACAACATTCAGTACTTC
CASSSPGEINNIQYF
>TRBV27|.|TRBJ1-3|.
TGTGCCAGCAGTCCCGCCGCGTCTGGAAACACCATATATTTT
CASSPAASGNTIYF
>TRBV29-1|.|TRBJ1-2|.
TGCAGCGTGTTTGGGGGGGCGGCCTATGGCTACACCTTC
CSVFGGAAYGYTF
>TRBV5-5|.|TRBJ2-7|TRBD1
TGTGCCAGCAGCTGGGGACAGGGGGCGTACGAGCAGTACTTC
CASSWGQGAYEQYF
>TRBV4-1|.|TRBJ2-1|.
TGCGCCAGCAGCCAAGTTCTGGGGGGAGGTTACAATGAGCAGTTCTTC
CASSQVLGGGYNEQFF
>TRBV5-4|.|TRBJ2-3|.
TGTGCCAGCAGCGCGACTCCCAGGGGAAGGAGCACAGATACGCAGTATTTT
CASSATPRGRSTDTQYF
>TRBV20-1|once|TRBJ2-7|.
TGCAGTGCCCAATTAGACTACGAGCAGTACTTC
CSAQLDYEQYF